These 9 T cell receptor beta chains originate from one sample sequenced in a study of T cells in women clearing cervical HPV infection. The table came from immunoSEQ multiplex PCR; TCRdb's copy has only in-frame clones and leaves some out. Recorded for this sample: over 20,000 clones. Sequencing used blood buffy coat. The receptors were gathered from a woman aged 18-70 years with a cervical HPV16 infection that either progressed to CIN3+ or cleared (not recorded which).

Worth noting for this clone: The read is 3 residues too short to cover the CDR3 end, so that end is filled in from the germline J gene. The chain combines TRBV5-1 with TRBJ2-1; TRBD1 aligns across 7 bases. The J segment lost 8 bases and the V segment lost 1 base, leaving 9 bases of the junction unmatched. The CDR3 has 15 residues. Germline V gene sequence: CDR1 SGHRS, CDR2 YFSETQ. The covered CDR3 bases are TGCGCCAGCAGCTTGAGAGGGGGCATAGGGGATGAG. It yields the protein CASSLRGGIGDE. The CDR3, in full, reads CASSLRGGIGDEQFF.

To note about this clone: The CDR3 is cut off 3 residues early in the read; its end comes from the germline J gene. The V and J genes are TRBV30 and TRBJ2-7, with 9 bases fitting TRBD1. The germline V gene has CDR1 GTSNPN and CDR2 SVGIG (reference sequence). The CDR3 covers 12 residues. V was pared by 5 bases and J by 4 bases, with 3 bases of the junction left unmatched. CDR3 sequence: CAWGQGIYEQYF. CDR3 bases read: TGTGCCTGGGGACAGGGGATTTACGAG.

Regarding this clone: The sequence runs out 3 residues before the end of the CDR3; the remainder is reconstructed from the germline J gene. V and J are TRBV2 and TRBJ1-1; D is possibly TRBD1 (6 bases). V lost 5 bases, J lost 1 base, and 8 bases lay in between. Germline values: CDR1 SNHLY, CDR2 FYNNEI. The CDR3 has 13 amino acids. This chain's CDR3 is CASSTQGNTEAFF. The DNA read from the CDR3 is TGTGCCAGCAGTACACAGGGGAACACTGAA. The entire variable domain, with the rest obtained from reference TRBV2 and TRBJ1-1, is as follows: EPEVTQTPSHQVTQMGQEVILRCVPISNHLYFYWYRQILGQKVEFLVSFYNNEISEKSEIFDDQFSVERPDGSNFTLKIRSTKLEDSAMYFCASSTQGNTEAFFGQGTRLTVV.

Comment on this clone: The CDR3 is cut off 3 residues early in the read; its end comes from the germline J gene. V and J are TRBV5-5 and TRBJ1-1, with D uncertain. Trimming cost V 0 bases and J 1 base, with 7 bases left between them. The germline V gene has CDR1 SGHKS and CDR2 YYEKEE (reference sequence). This CDR3 spans 14 amino acids. This chain's CDR3 is CASSLGFQNTEAFF. The sequenced CDR3 bases are TGTGCCAGCAGCTTGGGTTTCCAGAACACTGAA. Using reference TRBV5-5 and TRBJ1-1 for the parts outside the CDR3, the full variable domain is DAGVTQSPTHLIKTRGQQVTLRCSPISGHKSVSWYQQVLGQGPQFIFQYYEKEERGRGNFPDRFSARQFPNYSSELNVNALLLGDSALYLCASSLGFQNTEAFFGQGTRLTVV.

In regard to this clone: The read halts 3 residues ahead of the CDR3 end, with the missing end drawn from the germline J gene. The chain couples TRBV7-2 to TRBJ2-2; tentative D call: TRBD1 (5 bases). This CDR3 is built from 15 residues. Per the germline V gene, CDR1 is SGHTA and CDR2 is FQGNSA. CDR3 in amino acids: CASSLNGATNEKLFF. CDR3 DNA (partial): TGTGCCAGCAGCTTAAATGGGGCAACTAATGAAAAG.

On this clone: The read ends 3 residues shy of where the CDR3 ends; the end is completed using the germline J gene. This chain joins TRBV7-9 and TRBJ2-3; tentative D call: TRBD1 (6 bases). The V end was cut by 2 bases, the J end by 2 bases, with 8 bases between. Germline values: CDR1 SEHNR, CDR2 FQNEAQ (reference sequence). The CDR3 is 14 amino acids. CDR3 DNA (partial): TGTGCCAGCAGCTTACAGGGGAACACAGATACG. This gives the protein CASSLQGNTDT. The CDR3 reads in full as CASSLQGNTDTQYF.

As for this clone: The read stops 3 residues short of the end of the CDR3; the missing end is completed from the germline J gene. The rearrangement joins TRBV20-1 to TRBJ1-1; D is unresolved. The V gene lost 5 bases and the J gene lost 3 bases, with 13 bases spanning the gap. Germline V gives CDR1 DFQATT, CDR2 SNEGSKA (reference sequence). There are 13 residues in the CDR3. The covered CDR3 bases are TGCAGTGCTGTCGATCCGCGGGACACTGAA. Translating gives CSAVDPRDTE. In full, the CDR3 reads CSAVDPRDTEAFF.

A note on this clone: The read gets to within 3 residues of the CDR3 end, and the germline J gene fills in the rest. The chain is built from TRBV7-9 and TRBJ2-5; D is possibly TRBD2 (5 bases). CDR1 SEHNR and CDR2 FQNEAQ come from the germline V gene (reference sequence). Trimming removed 3 bases at V and 1 base at J, with 9 bases between. This CDR3 has 14 residues. Incomplete CDR3 DNA: TGTGCCAGCAGCTTGGATACTAGCCAAGAGACC. It codes for CASSLDTSQET. Given in full, the CDR3 is CASSLDTSQETQYF.

Concerning this clone itself: The sequenced fragment ends 3 residues before the CDR3 boundary, so the rest is inferred from the germline J gene. This rearrangement joins TRBV19 to TRBJ2-7, with 7 bases that match TRBD1. V lost 6 bases, J lost 6 bases, and 5 bases stayed unmatched. The CDR3 extends over 12 amino acids. In germline, CDR1 is LNHDA, CDR2 SQIVND (reference sequence). The DNA read from the CDR3 is TGTGCCAGTAGCCTTACAGGGGTCGAG. Amino acid sequence: CASSLTGVE. The entire CDR3 sequence reads CASSLTGVEQYF.